This passage covers 14 T cell receptor beta chains from one sample sequenced in a study of blood T cell repertoires in COVID-19 (dated by TCRdb to about 2020). Library method: the immunoSEQ multiplex PCR assay. The clones in this table, taken by TCRdb from immuneACCESS, are in-frame only. Not every clone is retained; where verified, under half of the shortfall comes from an unresolved V gene, and the cause of the rest is unknown. The sample records roughly 150,000 clones, approximately 84% of which are singletons. Roughly 2.5% of the sample lies in the top ten. Material for sequencing was peripheral blood. These receptor sequences come from an elderly woman with COVID-19, enrolled during active disease.

This chain uses TRBV7-8 with TRBJ2-7; 9 bases are a match to TRBD1. V lost 6 bases to trimming and J lost 4 bases; unmatched junction nucleotides: 4. The CDR3 contains 13 residues. Germline V gene data show CDR1 as SGHVS and CDR2 as FQNEAQ. The CDR3 nucleotides are TGTGCCAGCAGTTCGGACAGGGGTTACGAGCAGTACTTC. Amino acids: CASSSDRGYEQYF.

V and J are TRBV2 and TRBJ1-5, with 10 bases fitting TRBD1. Per the germline V gene, CDR1 is SNHLY and CDR2 is FYNNEI. V gave up 4 bases and J gave up 3 bases; unmatched junction bases: 3. The CDR3 has 15 amino acids. The CDR3 loop is CASSGDRGFNQPQHF. The CDR3 region has the DNA TGTGCCAGCAGTGGGGACAGGGGATTCAATCAGCCCCAGCATTTT. Together with reference TRBV2 and TRBJ1-5, the CDR3 gives the full variable domain: EPEVTQTPSHQVTQMGQEVILRCVPISNHLYFYWYRQILGQKVEFLVSFYNNEISEKSEIFDDQFSVERPDGSNFTLKIRSTKLEDSAMYFCASSGDRGFNQPQHFGDGTRLSIL.

The chain recombines TRBV5-1 with TRBJ2-4; 9 bases line up with TRBD2. The CDR3 loop spans 18 amino acids. J was trimmed by 0 bases and V by 2 bases; bases with no gene match: 9. The germline V gene encodes CDR1 SGHRS and CDR2 YFSETQ. The CDR3 nucleotides are TGCGCCAGCAGCTTCGGGATAGCGGGGGCCTTAGCCAAAAACATTCAGTACTTC. As protein: CASSFGIAGALAKNIQYF.

The rearrangement joins TRBV9 to TRBJ1-1; tentatively, D is TRBD1 (5 bases). Germline V lookup: CDR1 SGDLS, CDR2 YYNGEE. With 0 bases removed from V and 2 bases from J, the gap between germline ends came to 11 bases. The CDR3 is 15 amino acids. The CDR3 sequence: CASSVAAGRNTEAFF. CDR3 in DNA: TGTGCCAGCAGCGTAGCGGCAGGGCGAAACACTGAAGCTTTCTTT.

The CDR3 reads CASGLNLGQGRNEQFF. CDR3 nucleotide sequence: TGTGCTAGTGGTTTGAATTTGGGACAGGGTCGCAATGAGCAGTTCTTC. The chain uses TRBV12-5 and TRBJ2-1; TRBD1 agrees at 9 bases. Losses at the gene ends were 2 bases for V and 6 bases for J; bases not matched to a gene: 8. The CDR3 has 16 amino acids. Germline-derived CDR1 and CDR2 are LGHNT and FRNRAP.

This clone was counted a few times. The J gene is TRBJ2-1, the V gene TRBV5-1; 9 nucleotides match TRBD2. The germline CDR1 and CDR2 sequences are SGHRS and YFSETQ. The CDR3 totals 14 residues. The trim removed 4 bases at V and 5 bases at J, leaving 4 bases unmatched. The CDR3 bases are TGCGCCAGCAGCCCTAGCGGGAACCACAATGAGCAGTTCTTC. This sequence encodes CASSPSGNHNEQFF.

This sequence joins TRBV5-1 and TRBJ1-1; TRBD1 might be the D (6 bases). There are 17 residues in the CDR3. Germline CDR1 SGHRS, CDR2 YFSETQ. The ends were cut back, 1 base at V and 8 bases at J, with 24 bases in the middle. The CDR3 region has the DNA TGCGCCAGCAGCTTGAAGCAGGGGCCTAGACCCCTCCCGGAAGCTTTCTTT. Translating it yields CASSLKQGPRPLPEAFF.

This chain connects TRBV30 to TRBJ2-1, with 9 bases aligning to TRBD2. The CDR3 has 15 residues. The germline gives CDR1 GTSNPN, CDR2 SVGIG (reference sequence). V shed 5 bases and J 2 bases; nucleotides not matched to a gene: 7. CDR3 nucleotides: TGTGCCTGGGGCTTGGGCGGGGGGGCCTACAATGAGCAGTTCTTC. Residues: CAWGLGGGAYNEQFF.

J is TRBJ1-1 and V is TRBV24-1; 8 bases match TRBD1. The trim removed 4 bases at V and 3 bases at J, leaving 12 bases unmatched. There are 17 residues in the CDR3. The germline V gene encodes CDR1 KGHDR and CDR2 SFDVKD. DNA for the CDR3: TGTGCCACCAGTGACCCTAAAACAGGGGGTTCTTACACTGAAGCTTTCTTT. Protein product: CATSDPKTGGSYTEAFF.

V usage is TRBV18 and J usage is TRBJ2-5, with a weak D call TRBD1 (6 bases). Germline CDR1 KGHSH, CDR2 LQKENI. V was clipped by 3 bases and J by 4 bases, with 12 bases between them. CDR3 length: 14 amino acids. The CDR3 DNA follows: TGTGCCAGCTCACCTAACAGGGCTGTAGAGACCCAGTACTTC. It yields the protein CASSPNRAVETQYF.

This sequence joins TRBV5-1 and TRBJ2-3, with 7 bases identical to TRBD2. The CDR3 covers 18 residues. After removal of 4 bases from V and 2 bases from J, the junction contained 16 bases not matched to a gene. The germline V gene has CDR1 SGHRS and CDR2 YFSETQ. CDR3 residues: CASSRTPRDYDPTDTQYF. The CDR3 nucleotides read TGCGCCAGCAGCCGCACCCCCCGGGACTACGACCCCACAGATACGCAGTATTTT.

V gene TRBV11-2 combines with J gene TRBJ2-7; 9 bases are a match to TRBD2. This CDR3 contains 13 residues. The V gene's germline CDR1 is SGHAT and CDR2 FQNNGV. V dropped 5 bases and J dropped 7; count of bases not matched to a gene: 6. The CDR3 region is CASSLGLAREQYF. The CDR3 DNA follows: TGTGCCAGCAGCCTGGGACTAGCTCGGGAGCAGTACTTC.

The chain uses TRBV27 and TRBJ2-7, with D hard to call. The CDR3 length is 12 residues. The germline V gene has CDR1 MNHEY and CDR2 SMNVEV (reference sequence). V shed 10 bases and J shed 1 base, with 11 bases lying between them. The CDR3 DNA sequence: TGTGCCACCCAGGCTACTTCCTACGAGCAGTACTTC. It is translated as CATQATSYEQYF.

CDR3 loop: CASSSLQGNYEQYF. Written as DNA, the CDR3 is TGTGCCAGCAGTTCTTTACAGGGAAACTACGAGCAGTACTTC. The V and J genes are TRBV6-5 and TRBJ2-7, with a tentative D call TRBD1 (6 bases). The CDR3 is 14 amino acids. CDR1 is MNHEY and CDR2 is SVGAGI in the germline V gene. Trimming pared 4 bases from V and 3 bases from J, leaving 13 bases between.